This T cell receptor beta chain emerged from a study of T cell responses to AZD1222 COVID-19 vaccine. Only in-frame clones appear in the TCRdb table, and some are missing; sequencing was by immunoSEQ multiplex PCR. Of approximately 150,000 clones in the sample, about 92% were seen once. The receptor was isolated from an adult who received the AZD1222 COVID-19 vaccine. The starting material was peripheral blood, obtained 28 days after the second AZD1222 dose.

The CDR3 loop reads CASSQGTFNEQFF. The DNA of the CDR3 is TGTGCCAGCAGCCAAGGGACTTTCAATGAGCAGTTCTTC. The chain links TRBV7-6 to TRBJ2-1; D might be TRBD2 (6 bases). The CDR3 has 13 amino acids. V shed 5 bases and J shed 6 bases, with 11 bases lying between them. In germline, CDR1 is SGHVS, CDR2 FNYEAQ.